Listed below are T cell receptor beta chains from one sample, sequenced in a study of shared clonotypes between healthy human individuals. Assay: immunoSEQ multiplex PCR; the TCRdb copy retains only in-frame clones and omits some. The table has under 85,000 clones, under 65% seen once; the top ten hold about 51%. Sequences were obtained from memory CD8+ T cells sorted from blood. These receptors were taken from a man aged 25 to 40 in good health. Each CDR3 is given with its conserved first and last residue. The D gene is left open where the match is weak. A clone size is listed for some rows: how often the clone was seen (once, few, many), or a class if it is expanded.

TRBD1	TRBV18	-	TRBJ2-7	CASSPDDRVGDEQYF	TGTGCCAGCTCACCCGATGACAGGGTGGGGGACGAGCAGTACTTC
-	TRBV30	-	TRBJ2-5	CAWSMGTQETQYF	TGTGCCTGGAGTATGGGGACCCAAGAGACCCAGTACTTC
-	TRBV2	-	TRBJ2-3	CASSLGPRDTQYF	TGTGCCAGCAGTCTGGGACCCCGGGATACGCAGTATTTT
TRBD2	TRBV27	-	TRBJ2-1	CASSPTSGRGNEQFF	TGTGCCAGCTCCCCTACTAGCGGGAGGGGGAATGAGCAGTTCTTC
TRBD1	TRBV30	-	TRBJ2-7	CAWSVWGQGASGSLNEQYF	TGTGCCTGGAGTGTATGGGGACAGGGGGCTAGCGGGAGTCTGAACGAGCAGTACTTC
TRBD2	TRBV27	-	TRBJ2-3	CASSSVREIADTQYF	TGTGCCAGCAGTTCCGTGCGGGAGATCGCAGATACGCAGTATTTT
-	TRBV7-2	-	TRBJ2-1	CASSFPGLNEQFF	TGTGCCAGCAGCTTCCCGGGCCTTAATGAGCAGTTCTTC
TRBD1	TRBV18	-	TRBJ2-1	CASSPGTGSSYNEQFF	TGTGCCAGCTCACCTGGGACAGGTAGCTCCTACAATGAGCAGTTCTTC
TRBD1	TRBV9	-	TRBJ2-7	CASSGDRVPHEQYF	TGTGCCAGCAGTGGGGACAGGGTCCCCCACGAGCAGTACTTC
TRBD2	TRBV7-8	few	TRBJ2-3	CASSFGTSGTSTDTQYF	TGTGCCAGCAGCTTCGGGACTAGCGGGACTAGCACAGATACGCAGTATTTT
-	TRBV28	-	TRBJ2-1	CASRRLDSYNEQFF	TGTGCCAGCAGACGCCTTGACTCCTACAATGAGCAGTTCTTC